This T cell receptor beta chain was captured in a study of T-cell memory formation after mild COVID-19. Study-level findings and limits: The appearance of some responding clones in pre-infection memory suggested that cross-reactive memory joined.

The CDR3 consists of 13 residues. Trimming at V came to 10 bases and at J to 5 bases, leaving 10 bases not matched to a gene. CDR1 and CDR2 from the germline V gene are SNHLY and FYNNEI. This clonotype was found a few times. The antigen remains undetermined. Using its own MiXCR run on the 5' RACE reads, TCRdb lists one record per CDR3 protein. The repertoire has about 440,000 distinct CDR3 sequences, about 20% of them found once; the top ten carry around 8.4%. The sequenced material came from PBMCs or a T cell subset sorted from them (not recorded which). The chain links TRBV2 to TRBJ1-1; 7 bases fit TRBD1. The source is an adult woman who had mild COVID-19 (a few samples of this study predate the infection). Cell type and time point are not known. DNA for the CDR3: TGTGCCACCATGACAGGGCGAAGGACTGAAGCTTTCTTT. Protein product: CATMTGRRTEAFF.